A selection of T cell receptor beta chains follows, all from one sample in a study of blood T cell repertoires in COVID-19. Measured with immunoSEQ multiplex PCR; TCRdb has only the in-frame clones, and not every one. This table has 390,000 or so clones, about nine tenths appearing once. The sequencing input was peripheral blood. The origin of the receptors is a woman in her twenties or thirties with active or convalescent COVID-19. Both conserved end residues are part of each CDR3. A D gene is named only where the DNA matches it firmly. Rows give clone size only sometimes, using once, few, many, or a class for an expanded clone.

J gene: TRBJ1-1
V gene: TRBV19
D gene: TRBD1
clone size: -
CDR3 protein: CASSKGADTEAFF
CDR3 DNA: TGTGCCAGTAGTAAGGGGGCGGACACTGAAGCTTTCTTT

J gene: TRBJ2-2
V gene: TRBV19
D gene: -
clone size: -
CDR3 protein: CASSPGPAYRPGELFF
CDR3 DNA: TGTGCCAGTAGTCCAGGGCCGGCCTACCGCCCCGGGGAGCTGTTTTTT

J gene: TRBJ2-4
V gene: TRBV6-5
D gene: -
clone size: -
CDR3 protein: CASRPYGAADIQYF
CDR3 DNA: TGTGCCAGCAGACCCTATGGGGCTGCGGACATTCAGTACTTC

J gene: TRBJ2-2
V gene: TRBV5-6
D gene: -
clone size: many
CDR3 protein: CASSLLRANTGELFF
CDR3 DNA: TGTGCCAGCAGCTTGTTACGGGCGAACACCGGGGAGCTGTTTTTT

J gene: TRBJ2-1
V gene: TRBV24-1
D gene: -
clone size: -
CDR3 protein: CATSLLACAYNEQFF
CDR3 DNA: TGTGCCACCAGCTTACTAGCCTGCGCCTACAATGAGCAGTTCTTC

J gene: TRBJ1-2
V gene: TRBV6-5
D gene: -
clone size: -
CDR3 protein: CASLYNTGLGYTF
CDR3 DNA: TGTGCCAGCTTATATAATACAGGGCTCGGCTACACCTTC

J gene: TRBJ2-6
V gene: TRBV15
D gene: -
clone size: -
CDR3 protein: CATSRDVNRAGANVLTF
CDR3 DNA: TGTGCCACCAGCAGAGACGTCAACAGGGCTGGGGCCAACGTCCTGACTTTC

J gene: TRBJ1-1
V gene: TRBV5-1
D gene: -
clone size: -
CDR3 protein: CASSLTGNGVNTEAFF
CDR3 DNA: TGCGCCAGCAGCCTCACAGGGAATGGAGTGAACACTGAAGCTTTCTTT

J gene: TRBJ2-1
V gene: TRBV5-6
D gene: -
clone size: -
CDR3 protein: CASSLGYSEYNEQFF
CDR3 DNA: TGTGCCAGCAGCTTGGGGTATAGCGAGTACAATGAGCAGTTCTTC

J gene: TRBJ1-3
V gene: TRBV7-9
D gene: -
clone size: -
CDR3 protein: CASSYGTPYSGNTIYF
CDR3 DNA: TGTGCCAGCAGCTACGGGACACCATACTCTGGAAACACCATATATTTT

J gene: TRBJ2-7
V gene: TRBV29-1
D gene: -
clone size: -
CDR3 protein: CSVEEAGFATGYEQYF
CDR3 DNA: TGCAGCGTCGAAGAAGCCGGATTCGCTACGGGTTACGAGCAGTACTTC

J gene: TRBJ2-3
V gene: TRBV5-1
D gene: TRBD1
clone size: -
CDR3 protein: CASSHRDRASDTQYF
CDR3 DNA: TGCGCCAGCAGCCACCGGGACAGGGCGTCAGATACGCAGTATTTT

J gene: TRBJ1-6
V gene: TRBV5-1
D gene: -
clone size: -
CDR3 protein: CASSLGGFRPLHF
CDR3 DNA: TGCGCCAGCAGCTTAGGGGGATTTAGACCCCTCCACTTT

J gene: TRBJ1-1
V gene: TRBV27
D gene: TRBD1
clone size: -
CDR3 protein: CASTTGEGGTEAFF
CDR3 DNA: TGTGCCAGCACGACAGGGGAGGGAGGCACTGAAGCTTTCTTT

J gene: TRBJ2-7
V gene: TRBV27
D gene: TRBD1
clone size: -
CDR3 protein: CASSLVQGARYHEQYF
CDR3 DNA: TGTGCCAGCAGTTTAGTACAGGGGGCGCGATACCACGAGCAGTACTTC

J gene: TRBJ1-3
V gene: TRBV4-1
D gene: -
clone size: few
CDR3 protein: CASSRTSGVLTEYSGNTIYF
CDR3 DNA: TGCGCCAGCAGCCGGACCTCTGGCGTTTTGACAGAGTACTCTGGAAACACCATATATTTT

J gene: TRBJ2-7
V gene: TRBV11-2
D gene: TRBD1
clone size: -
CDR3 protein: CASSFGQGDYEQYF
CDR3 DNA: TGTGCCAGCAGCTTCGGACAGGGGGACTACGAGCAGTACTTC

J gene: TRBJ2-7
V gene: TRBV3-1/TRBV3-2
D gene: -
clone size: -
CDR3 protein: CASSQDEGYEQYF
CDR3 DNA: TGTGCCAGCAGCCAAGACGAGGGCTACGAGCAGTACTTC

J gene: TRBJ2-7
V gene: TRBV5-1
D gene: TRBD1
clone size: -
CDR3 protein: CASSLRERWDRNEQYF
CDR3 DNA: TGCGCCAGCAGCTTACGAGAACGATGGGACAGGAACGAGCAGTACTTC

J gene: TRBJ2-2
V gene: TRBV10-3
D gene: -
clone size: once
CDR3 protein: CAITRGGELFF
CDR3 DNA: TGTGCCATCACTCGAGGCGGGGAGCTGTTTTTT

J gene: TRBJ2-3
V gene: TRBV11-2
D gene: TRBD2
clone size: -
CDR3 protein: CASSKRLAGVQDTQYF
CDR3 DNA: TGTGCCAGCAGCAAACGACTAGCGGGGGTCCAGGATACGCAGTATTTT

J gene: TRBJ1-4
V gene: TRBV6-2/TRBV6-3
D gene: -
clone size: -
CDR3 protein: CASSYRDPREKLFF
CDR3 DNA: TGTGCCAGCAGTTACAGAGATCCTCGTGAAAAACTGTTTTTT

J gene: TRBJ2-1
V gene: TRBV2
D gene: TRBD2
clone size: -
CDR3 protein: CATRASLAAYNEQFF
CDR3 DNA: TGTGCCACCCGAGCATCCCTAGCGGCTTACAATGAGCAGTTCTTC

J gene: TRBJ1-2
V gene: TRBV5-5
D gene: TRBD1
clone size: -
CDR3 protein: CASSRTGTERNYGYTF
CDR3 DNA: TGTGCCAGCAGCCGGACCGGGACAGAGCGCAACTATGGCTACACCTTC

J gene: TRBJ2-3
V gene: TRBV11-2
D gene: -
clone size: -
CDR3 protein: CASSLGGADTQYF
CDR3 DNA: TGTGCCAGCAGCTTAGGAGGAGCAGATACGCAGTATTTT

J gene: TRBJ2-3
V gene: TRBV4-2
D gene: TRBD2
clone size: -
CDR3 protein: CASSQDLRGGTDTQYF
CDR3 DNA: TGTGCCAGCAGCCAAGATTTGCGGGGGGGCACAGATACGCAGTATTTT

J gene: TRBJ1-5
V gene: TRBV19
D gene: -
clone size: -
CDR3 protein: CASSRDTISNQPQHF
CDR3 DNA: TGTGCCAGTAGCCGGGACACTATAAGCAATCAGCCCCAGCATTTT

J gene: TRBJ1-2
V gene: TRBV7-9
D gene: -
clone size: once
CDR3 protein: CASSLAGIQGSKGYTF
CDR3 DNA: TGTGCCAGCAGCTTAGCTGGAATTCAGGGCTCAAAGGGCTACACCTTC

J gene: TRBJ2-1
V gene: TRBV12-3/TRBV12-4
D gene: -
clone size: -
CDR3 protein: CASSSGSDEQFF
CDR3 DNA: TGTGCCAGCAGTTCCGGGAGCGATGAGCAGTTCTTC

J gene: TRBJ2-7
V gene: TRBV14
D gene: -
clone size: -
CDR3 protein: CASRSGHSYEQYF
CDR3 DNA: TGTGCCAGCAGATCAGGGCATTCCTACGAGCAGTACTTC

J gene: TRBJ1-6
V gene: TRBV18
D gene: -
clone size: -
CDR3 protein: CASSRQDYNSPLHF
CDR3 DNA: TGTGCCAGCTCTCGACAGGACTATAATTCACCCCTCCACTTT

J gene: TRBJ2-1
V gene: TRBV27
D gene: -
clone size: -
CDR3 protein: CASSHRDANEQFF
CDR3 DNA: TGTGCCAGCAGTCACAGGGACGCCAATGAGCAGTTCTTC

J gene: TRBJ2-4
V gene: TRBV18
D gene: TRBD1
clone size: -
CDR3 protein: CASSLQGMGNIQYF
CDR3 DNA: TGTGCCAGCTCACTACAGGGGATGGGAAACATTCAGTACTTC

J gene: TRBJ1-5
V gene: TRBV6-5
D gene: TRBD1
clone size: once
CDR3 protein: CASSFDRVSNQPQHF
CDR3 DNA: TGTGCCAGCAGTTTCGACAGGGTTAGCAATCAGCCCCAGCATTTT

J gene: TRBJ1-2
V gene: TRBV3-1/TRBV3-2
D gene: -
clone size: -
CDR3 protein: CASSQRRTGYTF
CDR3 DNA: TGTGCCAGCAGCCAGCGGAGAACGGGCTACACCTTC

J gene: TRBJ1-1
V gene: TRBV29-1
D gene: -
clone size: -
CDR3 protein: CSVGQGPTEAFF
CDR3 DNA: TGCAGCGTTGGGCAGGGGCCCACTGAAGCTTTCTTT

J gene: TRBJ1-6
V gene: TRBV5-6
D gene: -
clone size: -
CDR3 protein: CASSLWGAGDSPLHF
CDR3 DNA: TGTGCCAGCAGCTTGTGGGGTGCGGGGGATTCACCCCTCCACTTT

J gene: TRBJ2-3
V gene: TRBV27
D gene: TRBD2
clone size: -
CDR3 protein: CASSFPPGGGDTQYF
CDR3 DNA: TGTGCCAGCAGTTTCCCGCCAGGCGGGGGAGATACGCAGTATTTT

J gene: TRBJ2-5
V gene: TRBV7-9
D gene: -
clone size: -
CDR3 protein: CASSFGLNQETQYF
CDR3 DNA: TGTGCCAGCAGCTTTGGGCTAAACCAAGAGACCCAGTACTTC

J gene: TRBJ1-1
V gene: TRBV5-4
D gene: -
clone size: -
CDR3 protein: CASSFFEELDEAFF
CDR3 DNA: TGTGCCAGCAGCTTTTTCGAGGAATTGGATGAAGCTTTCTTT

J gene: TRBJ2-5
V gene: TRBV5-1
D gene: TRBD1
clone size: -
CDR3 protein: CASSSGTVQETQYF
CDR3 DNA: TGCGCCAGCAGCTCAGGGACAGTCCAAGAGACCCAGTACTTC

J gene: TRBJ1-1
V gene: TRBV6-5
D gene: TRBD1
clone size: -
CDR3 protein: CASSQQGASTEAFF
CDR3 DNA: TGTGCCAGCAGTCAACAGGGGGCTAGCACTGAAGCTTTCTTT

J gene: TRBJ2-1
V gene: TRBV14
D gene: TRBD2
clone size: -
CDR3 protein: CASSQVGLAGTYNEQFF
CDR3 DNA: TGTGCCAGCAGCCAAGTTGGACTAGCGGGAACCTACAATGAGCAGTTCTTC

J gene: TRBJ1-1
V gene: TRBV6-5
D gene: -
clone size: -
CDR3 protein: CASSSGARNTEAFF
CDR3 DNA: TGTGCCAGCAGTTCAGGGGCGAGGAACACTGAAGCTTTCTTT

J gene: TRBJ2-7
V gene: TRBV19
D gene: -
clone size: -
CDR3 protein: CASSFTGAYEQYF
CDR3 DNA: TGTGCCAGTAGTTTTACCGGGGCCTACGAGCAGTACTTC

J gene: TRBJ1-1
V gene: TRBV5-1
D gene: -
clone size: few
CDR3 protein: CASSLESRTSEAFF
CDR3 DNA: TGCGCCAGCAGCTTGGAATCCAGAACATCTGAAGCTTTCTTT

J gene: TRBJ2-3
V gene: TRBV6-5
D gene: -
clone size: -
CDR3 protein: CASSYGGGTHTQYF
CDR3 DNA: TGTGCCAGCAGTTACGGGGGAGGTACACATACGCAGTATTTT